These 27 T cell receptor beta chains were all obtained from the same sample, sequenced in a study of blood T cell repertoires in COVID-19. Sequencing was performed with immunoSEQ multiplex PCR; in TCRdb, only in-frame clones are kept and a portion is missing. Of some 110,000 clones in the sample, about 90% were seen once. Sample: peripheral blood. These receptors were taken from a human donor in a cohort sampled during active COVID-19.

The chain links TRBV3-1 (or the pseudogene TRBV3-2) to TRBJ2-1; 9 bases align to TRBD2. Germline CDR1 is LGHDT and CDR2 is YNNKEL (reference sequence). The CDR3 totals 17 residues. V lost 0 bases and J lost 4; bases outside the gene matches: 7. The chain's CDR3 is CASSQDPPAGGYNEQFF. CDR3 nucleotide sequence: TGTGCCAGCAGCCAAGATCCCCCGGCGGGAGGGTACAATGAGCAGTTCTTC.

J is TRBJ2-1 and V is TRBV7-9, with a weak D call TRBD2 (6 bases). This CDR3 region has 13 residues. V was clipped by 0 bases and J by 10 bases, with 10 bases between them. The germline gives CDR1 SEHNR, CDR2 FQNEAQ (reference sequence). The CDR3 loop reads CASSLAVGGEQFF. For the CDR3, the DNA is TGTGCCAGCAGCTTAGCGGTGGGGGGAGAGCAGTTCTTC.

This chain uses TRBV11-2 with TRBJ2-2; 7 bases are a match to TRBD1. The V gene's germline CDR1 is SGHAT and CDR2 FQNNGV. J lost 1 base, V lost 0 bases, and 5 bases had no gene match. This CDR3 comprises 17 residues. CDR3 in amino acids: CASSLDRGYLNTGELFF. In nucleotides, the CDR3 is TGTGCCAGCAGCTTAGACAGGGGGTATTTGAACACCGGGGAGCTGTTTTTT.

The genes are TRBV6-5 and TRBJ2-7; D may be TRBD1 (6 bases). The CDR3 is 14 residues long. CDR1 is MNHEY, CDR2 SVGAGI, per germline. V was pared by 2 bases and J by 0 bases, with 8 bases between. CDR3 in amino acids: CASSYDRHSYEQYF. The CDR3 DNA is TGTGCCAGCAGTTACGACAGGCACTCCTACGAGCAGTACTTC.

The chain uses TRBV29-1 and TRBJ2-1; 10 bases line up with TRBD1. The CDR3 is 13 amino acids. Germline CDR1 is SQVTM and CDR2 is ANQGSEA. J lost 6 bases, V lost 6 bases, and 5 bases had no gene match. The CDR3 DNA reads as TGCAGCGTAGCGAGGACAGGGGGCAATGAGCAGTTCTTC. Translating gives CSVARTGGNEQFF.

CDR3 in amino acids: CASSQASRGDTQYF. The CDR3 DNA is TGTGCCAGCAGCCAAGCCTCTAGGGGAGATACGCAGTATTTT. The J gene is TRBJ2-3, the V gene TRBV4-2; D may be TRBD1 (5 bases). Looked up from germline, CDR1 is LGHNA and CDR2 is YNFKEQ. Deletions cut 1 base from V and 5 bases from J, with 10 bases between. The CDR3 contains 14 residues.

The chain combines TRBV4-2 with TRBJ1-1; the D gene is possibly TRBD1 (6 bases). CDR1 is LGHNA and CDR2 is YNFKEQ in the germline V gene. The CDR3 runs to 15 residues. Trimming cost V 4 bases and J 3 bases, with 15 bases left between them. The CDR3 nucleotides are TGTGCCAGCAGCCTTAGACCCAGGGGTGACACTGAAGCTTTCTTT. Amino acid sequence: CASSLRPRGDTEAFF.

Notes on this clone: One end of the junction fails to match germline, which may point to a read error. The chain links TRBV14 to TRBJ2-7; tentative D call: TRBD1 (6 bases). Germline V gene sequence: CDR1 SGHDN, CDR2 FVKESK. There are 14 residues in the CDR3. In DNA, the CDR3 is TGTGCCAGCAGCCAAGTAGTGTTCAGGCAGGGGAGTGTCTTC. Translated, it gives CASSQVVFRQGSVF. Full variable domain (remainder filled in from reference TRBV14 and TRBJ2-7): EAGVTQFPSHSVIEKGQTVTLRCDPISGHDNLYWYRRVMGKEIKFLLHFVKESKQDESGMPNNRFLAERTGGTYSTLKVQPAELEDSGVYFCASSQVVFRQGSVFGPGTRLTVT.

The J gene is TRBJ2-3, the V gene TRBV15; TRBD1 matches at 12 bases. The CDR3 has 18 residues. Germline assignment: CDR1 LNHNV and CDR2 YYDKDF (reference sequence). V was clipped by 1 base and J by 6 bases; unmatched bases: 11. The DNA of the CDR3 is TGTGCCACCAGCAGAGCCGTCACCGGGACAGGGGGCGCCGATACGCAGTATTTT. This encodes CATSRAVTGTGGADTQYF.

The chain links TRBV3-1 (or the pseudogene TRBV3-2) to TRBJ1-5; tentative D call: TRBD1 (5 bases). The V end lost 1 base, the J end lost 2 bases, and 12 bases lay between the germline ends. The germline gives CDR1 LGHDT, CDR2 YNNKEL (reference sequence). CDR3 length equals 16 residues. The CDR3 is CASSQASGGGNQPQHF. DNA of the CDR3: TGTGCCAGCAGCCAAGCATCCGGGGGTGGCAATCAGCCCCAGCATTTT.

This sequence joins TRBV12-3 or TRBV12-4 and TRBJ2-7, with D possibly being TRBD1 (6 bases). V was cut by 5 bases and J by 3 bases, with 11 bases left in between. CDR3 length: 13 amino acids. The CDR3 DNA sequence: TGTGCCAGCAGTACGACAGGTCTCTACGAGCAGTACTTC. Its translation: CASSTTGLYEQYF.

V gene TRBV5-1 combines with J gene TRBJ1-5; D might be TRBD1 (5 bases). Germline V gene data show CDR1 as SGHRS and CDR2 as YFSETQ. Trimming took off 1 base at V and 6 bases at J, with 8 bases between the two ends. The CDR3 length is 13 residues. The chain's CDR3 is CASSLTGGQPQHF. The CDR3 DNA follows: TGCGCCAGCAGCTTGACCGGGGGTCAGCCCCAGCATTTT.

The chain carries TRBV7-3 and TRBJ2-3; TRBD2 aligns across 15 bases. The CDR3 totals 18 residues. After removal of 2 bases from V and 4 bases from J, the junction contained 7 bases not matched to a gene. CDR1 is SGHTA, CDR2 FQGTGA, per germline. The CDR3 sequence is CASSLSSRTSGGADTQYF. DNA for the CDR3: TGTGCCAGCAGCTTATCATCACGGACTAGCGGGGGGGCAGATACGCAGTATTTT.

In nucleotides, the CDR3 is TGTGCCAGCAGCCTTTATTACGAGCAGTACTTC. It codes for CASSLYYEQYF. V is TRBV3-1 (or the pseudogene TRBV3-2) and J is TRBJ2-7; D not resolved. CDR1 and CDR2 from the germline V gene are LGHDT and YNNKEL (reference sequence). The CDR3 covers 11 residues. The V gene lost 4 bases and the J gene lost 4 bases, with 5 bases spanning the gap.

The chain employs TRBV7-2 and TRBJ1-4; D remains unclear. The germline V gene encodes CDR1 SGHTA and CDR2 FQGNSA. The CDR3 is 15 residues long. V lost 1 base and J 0 bases, leaving 6 bases between the germline ends. CDR3: CASSLGGTTNEKLFF. CDR3 DNA sequence: TGTGCCAGCAGCTTAGGCGGGACAACTAATGAAAAACTGTTTTTT.

A word on this clone: The identical CDR3 is also encoded by other nucleotide sequences in the sample. V gene TRBV5-1 combines with J gene TRBJ2-7; the match to TRBD1 covers 8 bases. Trimming at V came to 4 bases and at J to 2 bases, leaving 5 bases not matched to a gene. The CDR3 is 14 amino acids. Germline V gene data show CDR1 as SGHRS and CDR2 as YFSETQ. The CDR3: CASSLDRGTYEQYF. CDR3 coding DNA: TGCGCCAGCAGCCTCGACAGGGGTACCTACGAGCAGTACTTC.

The chain has TRBV11-3 and TRBJ1-4; D is ambiguous. The V gene lost 4 bases and the J gene lost 8 bases, with 8 bases spanning the gap. The CDR3 runs to 12 residues. Germline V gene lookup returns CDR1 SGHNT and CDR2 YENEEA. CDR3 bases: TGTGCCAGCAGCTCCTCTTTCGAAAAACTGTTTTTT. Encoded protein: CASSSSFEKLFF.

The chain joins TRBV6-5 to TRBJ2-3; D is unresolved. Per germline, CDR1 MNHEY and CDR2 SVGAGI. The V end was cut by 2 bases, the J end by 2 bases, with 11 bases between. This CDR3 has 15 amino acids. The CDR3 reads CASSYLVGDTDTQYF. CDR3 nucleotides: TGTGCCAGCAGTTACCTAGTAGGTGACACAGATACGCAGTATTTT.

This chain connects TRBV5-1 to TRBJ1-1; 7 nucleotides line up with TRBD1. CDR1 is SGHRS and CDR2 is YFSETQ in the germline V gene. The CDR3 contains 15 residues. J lost 3 bases, V lost 2 bases, and 7 bases had no gene match. CDR3 in DNA: TGCGCCAGCAGCTTAGACAGGGTCGGGGACACTGAAGCTTTCTTT. This gives the protein CASSLDRVGDTEAFF.

The chain has TRBV2 and TRBJ1-5; 8 bases align to TRBD1. Trimming cost V 3 bases and J 3 bases; bases outside gene matches: 4. This CDR3 is built from 15 residues. Germline loops: CDR1 SNHLY, CDR2 FYNNEI. The CDR3 here is CASSDDRGFNQPQHF. In nucleotides, the CDR3 is TGTGCCAGCAGTGACGACAGGGGCTTCAATCAGCCCCAGCATTTT.

V and J are TRBV5-1 and TRBJ2-7; 8 positions agree with TRBD2. With 0 bases clipped from V and 3 bases from J, the junction kept 5 bases outside the gene matches. This CDR3 has 15 amino acids. Per germline, CDR1 SGHRS and CDR2 YFSETQ. CDR3 residues: CASSLGLAYLYEQYF. The CDR3 DNA reads TGCGCCAGCAGCTTGGGACTAGCGTACCTCTACGAGCAGTACTTC.

Turning to this clone: Other DNA sequences in the same sample also yield this CDR3. The V call is TRBV18, the J call TRBJ1-1, with 9 bases matching TRBD1. V dropped 4 bases and J dropped 1; count of bases not matched to a gene: 1. Germline-derived CDR1 and CDR2 are KGHSH and LQKENI. This CDR3 contains 14 residues. The CDR3 loop reads CASSRDRANTEAFF. CDR3 DNA sequence: TGTGCCAGCTCACGGGACAGGGCGAACACTGAAGCTTTCTTT.

The rearrangement joins TRBV19 to TRBJ1-1, with 9 bases aligning to TRBD1. Germline lookup yields CDR1 LNHDA and CDR2 SQIVND (reference sequence). CDR3 length: 12 residues. The trim removed 5 bases at V and 11 bases at J, leaving 6 bases unmatched. The CDR3 bases are TGTGCCAGTAGTCCCCGGGACAGGGAGGCTTTCTTT. It yields the protein CASSPRDREAFF.

V and J are TRBV5-4 and TRBJ1-4; 7 positions agree with TRBD1. This CDR3 has 15 residues. The germline CDR1 and CDR2 sequences are SGHNT and YYREEE (reference sequence). V shed 5 bases and J 4 bases; nucleotides not matched to a gene: 8. The chain's CDR3 is CASSRRDSLNEKLFF. The CDR3 DNA is TGTGCCAGCAGTCGCCGGGACAGCCTTAATGAAAAACTGTTTTTT.

V is TRBV5-1 and J is TRBJ1-2; weak D call: TRBD1 (6 bases). Trimming cost V 7 bases and J 6 bases, with 16 bases left between them. Germline lookup yields CDR1 SGHRS and CDR2 YFSETQ. The CDR3 has 13 residues. The CDR3 region is CASGLGGGDGYTF. The CDR3 DNA sequence: TGCGCCAGCGGCCTGGGGGGGGGCGATGGCTACACCTTC.

The J gene is TRBJ1-2, the V gene TRBV5-5; no firm D call. Germline V gene sequence: CDR1 SGHKS, CDR2 YYEKEE (reference sequence). V was shortened by 5 bases and J by 0 bases, with 11 bases between the two germline ends. The CDR3 runs to 14 residues. In DNA form, the CDR3 reads TGTGCCAGCAGTACCGGCGGAGCTAACTATGGCTACACCTTC. It codes for CASSTGGANYGYTF.

The chain combines TRBV2 with TRBJ1-4; no clear D gene. Germline CDR1 reads SNHLY; CDR2 reads FYNNEI. This CDR3 is 15 amino acids long. With 7 bases removed from V and 0 bases from J, the gap between germline ends came to 12 bases. CDR3 region: CASTRNLATNEKLFF. The CDR3 DNA reads TGTGCCAGCACCAGGAACCTTGCAACTAATGAAAAACTGTTTTTT.